The clone carrying this T cell receptor beta chain has just a few counts. Its antigen is undetermined. Using its own MiXCR run on the reads, TCRdb lists one record per CDR3 protein. This repertoire shows about 890,000 distinct CDR3 sequences, approximately 31% found once; its top ten account for around an eighth. Per germline, CDR1 DFQATT and CDR2 SNEGSKA (reference sequence). J was trimmed by 7 bases and V by 5 bases; bases with no gene match: 6. The CDR3 has 13 amino acids. This sample was taken from a study of T cell repertoires in cytomegalovirus infection. On the study more broadly: HLA-B-restricted CMV epitopes that are well studied, plus recently identified HLA-C-restricted ones, were used by the study. A matching HLA type, together with CMV infection, was signaled by public TCR beta signatures.

Notes on the study in general: In two of eight donors, the top clonotype was HLA-C-restricted CMV-specific.

V and J are TRBV20-1 and TRBJ1-2, with 11 bases identical to TRBD1. The sequence derives from a human donor in good health (CMV status not recorded). Some clones in this sample may be carry-over from other donors' samples. Sample: cultured CD8+ T cells from PBMCs, taken from culture after CMV antigen stimulation. CDR3: CSAPGQGASGYTF. The DNA for the CDR3 is TGCAGTGCTCCCGGACAGGGGGCCTCTGGCTACACCTTC.